Listed below are T cell receptor beta chains from one sample, sequenced in a study of beta chain features in type 1 diabetes. Method: immunoSEQ multiplex PCR; TCRdb's copy keeps in-frame clones and lacks some. This sample carries approximately 260,000 clones, around 25% of them seen once, and the ten largest clones take 0.012%. The source material was naive CD4+ T cells from blood. These receptors originate from a woman aged 25 to 39 with type 1 diabetes. Each CDR3 is given with its conserved first and last residue. Each record gives: V gene, D gene, J gene, clone size, CDR3 DNA, CDR3 protein. D genes are given only for firm matches. Not all rows give a size; the values are once, few, many and, for expanded clones, a class.

V: TRBV6-4
D: NA
J: TRBJ1-5
size: NA
DNA: TGTGCCAGCAGTCCTAACAGCGGCAGTCAGCCCCAGCATTTT
CDR3: CASSPNSGSQPQHF

V: TRBV6-1
D: NA
J: TRBJ1-5
size: NA
DNA: TGTGCCAGCAGTGAAGGGCAGGGTCATCAGCCCCAGCATTTT
CDR3: CASSEGQGHQPQHF

V: TRBV7-3
D: TRBD1
J: TRBJ2-1
size: NA
DNA: TGTGCCAGCAGCCTCGACCGGGACAGGGTGGTAAATGAGCAGTTCTTC
CDR3: CASSLDRDRVVNEQFF

V: TRBV29-1
D: TRBD1
J: TRBJ1-5
size: few
DNA: TGCAGCGTGGGGACAGGTCCTAGCAATCAGCCCCAGCATTTT
CDR3: CSVGTGPSNQPQHF

V: TRBV11-2
D: NA
J: TRBJ2-3
size: few
DNA: TGTGCCAGCAGCTTTAAGGGGTCAGATACGCAGTATTTT
CDR3: CASSFKGSDTQYF

V: TRBV9
D: TRBD2
J: TRBJ2-1
size: few
DNA: TGTGCCAGCAGCGTAGGGGCTAGCGGACTCAATGAGCAGTTCTTC
CDR3: CASSVGASGLNEQFF

V: TRBV5-1
D: TRBD2
J: TRBJ2-1
size: once
DNA: TGCGCCAGCAGCTTAGCGGGAGACGGAAATGAGCAGTTCTTC
CDR3: CASSLAGDGNEQFF

V: TRBV29-1
D: NA
J: TRBJ2-3
size: NA
DNA: TGCAGCGTTGAAGGTGGAGGTCAGACGGGCACAGATACGCAGTATTTT
CDR3: CSVEGGGQTGTDTQYF

V: TRBV7-2
D: TRBD2
J: TRBJ2-1
size: NA
DNA: TGTGCCAGCAGCCCGGGGCTAGCGGGAGGTGGCAATGAGCAGTTCTTC
CDR3: CASSPGLAGGGNEQFF

V: TRBV30
D: NA
J: TRBJ1-1
size: few
DNA: TGTGCCTGGACCGAGAATGGCCGGCGGCTACCCACTGAAGCTTTCTTT
CDR3: CAWTENGRRLPTEAFF